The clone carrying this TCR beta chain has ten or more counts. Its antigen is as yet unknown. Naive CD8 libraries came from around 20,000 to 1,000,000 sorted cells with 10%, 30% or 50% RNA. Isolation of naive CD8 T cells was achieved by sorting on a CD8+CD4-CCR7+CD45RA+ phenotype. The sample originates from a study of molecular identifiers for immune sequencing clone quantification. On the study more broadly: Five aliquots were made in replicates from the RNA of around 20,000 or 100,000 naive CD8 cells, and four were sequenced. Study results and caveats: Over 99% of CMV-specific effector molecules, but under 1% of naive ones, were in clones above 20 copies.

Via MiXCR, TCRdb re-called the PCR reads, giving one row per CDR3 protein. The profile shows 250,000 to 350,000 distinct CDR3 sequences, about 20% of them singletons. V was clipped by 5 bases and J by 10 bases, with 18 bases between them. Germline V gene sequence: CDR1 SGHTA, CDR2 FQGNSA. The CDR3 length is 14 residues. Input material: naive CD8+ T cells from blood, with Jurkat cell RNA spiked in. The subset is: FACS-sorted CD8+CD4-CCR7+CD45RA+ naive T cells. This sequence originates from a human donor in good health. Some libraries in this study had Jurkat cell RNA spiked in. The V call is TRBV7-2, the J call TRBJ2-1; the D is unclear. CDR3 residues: CASSPLGPYHEQFF. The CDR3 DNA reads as TGTGCCAGCAGCCCGCTCGGACCCTACCACGAGCAGTTCTTC.